This entry features one T cell receptor (beta chain) sequence. These data originate in a study of blood T cell repertoires in COVID-19. Study context: COVID-19 samples, acute and convalescent, were from the United States, Italy and Spain. Sources were T cells, B-cell-depleted T cells, or PBMCs; the material itself was cDNA or gDNA.

Original handling: It was from reference gene primer amplification that nucleated cell counts were estimated. Generated by immunoSEQ multiplex PCR, the TCRdb table keeps only in-frame clones and is missing some. V, J and clone size are taken as reported in that table, and D and trimming were inferred from the DNA itself. The sample contains about 180,000 clones, 85% to 90% of which appear only once. The ends were cut back, 4 bases at V and 3 bases at J, with 10 bases in the middle. The CDR3 is 13 amino acids. Germline CDR1 reads SQVTM; CDR2 reads ANQGSEA. J is TRBJ1-5 and V is TRBV29-1, with unresolved D. Sequenced material: peripheral blood. The clonotype comes from a man aged 45 to 65 with active or convalescent COVID-19. CDR3 amino acids: CSVAGSNNQPQHF. For the CDR3, the DNA is TGCAGCGTTGCGGGATCCAACAATCAGCCCCAGCATTTT.